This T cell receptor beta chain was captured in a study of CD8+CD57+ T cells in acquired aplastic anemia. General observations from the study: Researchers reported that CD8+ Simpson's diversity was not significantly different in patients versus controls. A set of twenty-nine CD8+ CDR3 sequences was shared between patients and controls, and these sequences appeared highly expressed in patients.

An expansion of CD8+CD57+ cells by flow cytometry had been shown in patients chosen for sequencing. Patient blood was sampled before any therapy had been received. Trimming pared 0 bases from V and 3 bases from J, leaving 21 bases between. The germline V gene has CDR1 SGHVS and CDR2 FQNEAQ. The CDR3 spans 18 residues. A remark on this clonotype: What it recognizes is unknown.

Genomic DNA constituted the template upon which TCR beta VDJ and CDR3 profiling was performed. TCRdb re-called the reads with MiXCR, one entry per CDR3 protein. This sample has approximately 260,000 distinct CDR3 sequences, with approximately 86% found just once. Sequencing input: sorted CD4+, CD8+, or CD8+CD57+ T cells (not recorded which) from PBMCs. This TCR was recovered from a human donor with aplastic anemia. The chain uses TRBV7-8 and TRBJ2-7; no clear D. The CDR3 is CASSLARDPDTLYYEQYV. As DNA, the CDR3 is TGTGCCAGCAGCTTAGCGCGAGATCCCGATACGCTGTACTACGAGCAGTACGTC.